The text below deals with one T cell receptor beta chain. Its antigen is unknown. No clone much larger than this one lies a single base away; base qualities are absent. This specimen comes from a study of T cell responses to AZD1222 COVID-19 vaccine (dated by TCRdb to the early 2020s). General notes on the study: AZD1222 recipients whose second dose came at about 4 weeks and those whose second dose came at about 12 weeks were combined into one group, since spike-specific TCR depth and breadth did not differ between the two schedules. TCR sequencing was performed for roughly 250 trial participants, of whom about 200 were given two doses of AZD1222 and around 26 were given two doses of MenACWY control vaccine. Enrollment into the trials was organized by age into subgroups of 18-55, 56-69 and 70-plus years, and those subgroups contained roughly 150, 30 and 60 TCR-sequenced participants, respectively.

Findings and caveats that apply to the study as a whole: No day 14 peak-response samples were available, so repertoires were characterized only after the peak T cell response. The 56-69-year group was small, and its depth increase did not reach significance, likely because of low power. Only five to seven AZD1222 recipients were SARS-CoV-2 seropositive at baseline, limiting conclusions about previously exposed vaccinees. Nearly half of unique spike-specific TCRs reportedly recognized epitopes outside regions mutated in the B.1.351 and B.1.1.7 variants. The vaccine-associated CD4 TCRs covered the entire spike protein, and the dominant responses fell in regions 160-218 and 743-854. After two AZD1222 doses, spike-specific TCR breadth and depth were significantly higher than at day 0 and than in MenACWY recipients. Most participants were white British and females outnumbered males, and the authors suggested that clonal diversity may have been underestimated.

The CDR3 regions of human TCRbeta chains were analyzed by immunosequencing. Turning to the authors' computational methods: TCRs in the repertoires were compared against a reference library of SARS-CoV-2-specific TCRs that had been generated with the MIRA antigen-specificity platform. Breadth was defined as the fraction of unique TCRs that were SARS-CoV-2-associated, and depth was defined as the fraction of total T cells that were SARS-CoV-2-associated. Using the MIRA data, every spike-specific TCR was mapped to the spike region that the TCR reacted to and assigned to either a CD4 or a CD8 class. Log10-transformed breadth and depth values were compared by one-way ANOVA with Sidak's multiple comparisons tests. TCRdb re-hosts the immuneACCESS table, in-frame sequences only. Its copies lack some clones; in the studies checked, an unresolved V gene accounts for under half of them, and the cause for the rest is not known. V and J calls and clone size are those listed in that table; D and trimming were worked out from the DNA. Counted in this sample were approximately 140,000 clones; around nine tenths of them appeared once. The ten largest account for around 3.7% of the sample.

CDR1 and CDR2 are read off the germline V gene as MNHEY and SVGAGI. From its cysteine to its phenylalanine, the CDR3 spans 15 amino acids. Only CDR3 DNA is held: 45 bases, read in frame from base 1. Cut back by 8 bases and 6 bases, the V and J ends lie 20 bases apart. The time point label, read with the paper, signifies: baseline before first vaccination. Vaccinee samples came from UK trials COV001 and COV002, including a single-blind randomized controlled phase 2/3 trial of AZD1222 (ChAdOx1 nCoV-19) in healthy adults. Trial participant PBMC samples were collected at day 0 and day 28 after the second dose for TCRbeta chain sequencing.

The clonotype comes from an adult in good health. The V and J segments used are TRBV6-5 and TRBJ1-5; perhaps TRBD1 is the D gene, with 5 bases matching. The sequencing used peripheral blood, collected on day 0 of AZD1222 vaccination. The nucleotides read TGTGCCAGCGGAGCCAAAGACGGGGACGTTCAGCCCCAGCATTTT. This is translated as CASGAKDGDVQPQHF.